The 3 T cell receptor beta chains in this list originate from one sample, sequenced in a study of T cell responses to AZD1222 COVID-19 vaccine. This table comes from immunoSEQ multiplex PCR, and its TCRdb copy is limited to in-frame clones, with some not included. The sample contains around 160,000 clones, just over 90% of which appear only once. Sequenced material: peripheral blood, taken on day 0 of AZD1222 vaccination. The receptors come from an adult in good health.

This clone was recorded only once. The rearrangement links TRBV28 to TRBJ2-7; D is possibly TRBD1 (6 bases). V dropped 5 bases and J dropped 6 bases, with 17 bases sitting between them. CDR1 is MDHEN, CDR2 SYDVKM, per germline. The CDR3 contains 14 residues. The CDR3, as DNA: TGTGCCAGCAGTCCGCTACCGGGACAAGGCGAGCAGTACTTC. This translates into CASSPLPGQGEQYF.

J is TRBJ1-5 and V is TRBV30; D uncertain. The CDR3 is 13 residues long. Germline lookup yields CDR1 GTSNPN and CDR2 SVGIG (reference sequence). Trimming took off 2 bases at V and 8 bases at J, with 13 bases between the two ends. The CDR3 loop reads CAWSPEGGKPQHF. CDR3 nucleotide sequence: TGTGCCTGGAGTCCCGAGGGCGGTAAGCCCCAGCATTTT.

This clone was detected only once. The chain combines TRBV5-1 with TRBJ2-5; 9 bases agree with TRBD2. V lost 4 bases, J lost 5 bases, and 12 bases stayed unmatched. Germline V gene lookup returns CDR1 SGHRS and CDR2 YFSETQ. The CDR3 contains 16 residues. CDR3 amino acids: CASSLLAAGGPETQYF. The CDR3 nucleotides read TGCGCCAGCAGCCTCTTAGCCGCGGGAGGGCCGGAGACCCAGTACTTC.